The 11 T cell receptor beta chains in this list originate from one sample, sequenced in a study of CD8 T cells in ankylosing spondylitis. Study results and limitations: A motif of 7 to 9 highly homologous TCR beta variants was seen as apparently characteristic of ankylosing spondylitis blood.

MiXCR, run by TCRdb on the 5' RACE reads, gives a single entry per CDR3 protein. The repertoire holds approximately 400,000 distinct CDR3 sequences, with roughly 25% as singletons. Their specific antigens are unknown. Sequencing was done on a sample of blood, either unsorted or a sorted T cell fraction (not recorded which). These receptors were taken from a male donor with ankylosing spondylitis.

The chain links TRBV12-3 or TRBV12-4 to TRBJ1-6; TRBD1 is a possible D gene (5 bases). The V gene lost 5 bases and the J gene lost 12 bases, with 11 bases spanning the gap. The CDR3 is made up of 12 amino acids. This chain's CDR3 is CASSPTREPLHF. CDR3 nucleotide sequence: TGTGCCAGCAGTCCTACCAGGGAACCCCTCCACTTT.

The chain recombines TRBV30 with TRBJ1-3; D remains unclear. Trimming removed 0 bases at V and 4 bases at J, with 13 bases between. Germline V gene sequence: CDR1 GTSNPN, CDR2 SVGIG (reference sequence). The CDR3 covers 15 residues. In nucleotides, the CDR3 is TGTGCCTGGAGTGTATTGGGGTCGAACGGAAACACCATATATTTT. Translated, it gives CAWSVLGSNGNTIYF.

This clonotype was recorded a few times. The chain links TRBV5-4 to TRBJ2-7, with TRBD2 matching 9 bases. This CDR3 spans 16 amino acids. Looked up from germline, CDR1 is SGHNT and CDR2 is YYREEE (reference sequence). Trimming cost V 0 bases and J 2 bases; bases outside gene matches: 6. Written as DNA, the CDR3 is TGTGCCAGCAGCTTGGTAGATAGCGGGAGAACCTACGAGCAGTACTTC. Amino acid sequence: CASSLVDSGRTYEQYF.

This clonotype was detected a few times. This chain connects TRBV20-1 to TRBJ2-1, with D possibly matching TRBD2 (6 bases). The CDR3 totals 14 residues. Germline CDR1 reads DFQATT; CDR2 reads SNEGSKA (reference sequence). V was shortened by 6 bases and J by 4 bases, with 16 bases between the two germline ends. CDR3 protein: CSAQTGLNYNEQFF. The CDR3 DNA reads TGCAGTGCACAGACTGGACTAAATTACAATGAGCAGTTCTTC.

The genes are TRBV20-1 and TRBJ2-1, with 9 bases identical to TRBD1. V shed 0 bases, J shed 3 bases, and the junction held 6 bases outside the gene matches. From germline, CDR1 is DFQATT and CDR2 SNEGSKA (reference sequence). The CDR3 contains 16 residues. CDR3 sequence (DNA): TGCAGTGCTAGAGATTCTAGGACAGGGGACTACAATGAGCAGTTCTTC. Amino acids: CSARDSRTGDYNEQFF.

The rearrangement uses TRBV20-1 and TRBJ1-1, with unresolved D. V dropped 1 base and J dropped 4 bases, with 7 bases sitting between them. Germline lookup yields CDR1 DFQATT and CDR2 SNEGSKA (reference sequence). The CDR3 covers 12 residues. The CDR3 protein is CSARGWGTEAFF. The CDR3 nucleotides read TGCAGTGCTAGAGGATGGGGCACTGAAGCTTTCTTT.

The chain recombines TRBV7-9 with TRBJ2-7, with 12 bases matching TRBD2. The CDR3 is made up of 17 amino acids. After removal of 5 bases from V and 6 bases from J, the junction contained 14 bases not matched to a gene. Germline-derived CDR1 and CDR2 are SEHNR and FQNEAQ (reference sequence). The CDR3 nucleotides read TGTGCCAGCAGCGTCCTCGGCCTAGCGGGAGGGCGAGGCGAGCAGTACTTC. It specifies CASSVLGLAGGRGEQYF.

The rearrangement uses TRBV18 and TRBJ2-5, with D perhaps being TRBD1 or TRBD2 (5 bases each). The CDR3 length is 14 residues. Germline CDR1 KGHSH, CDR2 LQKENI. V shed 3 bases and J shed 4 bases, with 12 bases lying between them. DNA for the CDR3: TGTGCCAGCTCACCCTCCCCAGGGACAGAGACCCAGTACTTC. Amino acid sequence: CASSPSPGTETQYF.

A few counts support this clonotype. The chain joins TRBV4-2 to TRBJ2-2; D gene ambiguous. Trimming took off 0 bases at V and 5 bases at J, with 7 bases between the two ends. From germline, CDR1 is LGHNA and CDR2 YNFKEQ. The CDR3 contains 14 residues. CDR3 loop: CASSQEPGTGELFF. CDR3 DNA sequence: TGTGCCAGCAGCCAAGAACCCGGAACCGGGGAGCTGTTTTTT.

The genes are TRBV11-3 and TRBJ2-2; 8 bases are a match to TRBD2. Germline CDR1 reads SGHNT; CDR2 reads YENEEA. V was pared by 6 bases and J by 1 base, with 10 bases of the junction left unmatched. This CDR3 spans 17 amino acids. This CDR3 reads CASSSSSGFVNTGELFF. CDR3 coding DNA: TGTGCCAGCAGTTCATCTAGCGGGTTCGTGAACACCGGGGAGCTGTTTTTT.

CDR3 region: CSANPGTSGTFF. CDR3 nucleotides: TGCAGTGCAAATCCCGGGACTAGCGGGACCTTCTTC. The chain combines TRBV20-1 with TRBJ2-1, with 13 positions matching TRBD2. The junction had 9 bases not matched to a gene; V was cut back by 6 bases and J by 16 bases. CDR1 is DFQATT, CDR2 SNEGSKA, per germline (reference sequence). CDR3 length: 12 amino acids.